The 14 T cell receptor beta chains listed next were all sequenced from one sample in a study of shared clonotypes between healthy human individuals. Produced via immunoSEQ multiplex PCR; TCRdb's table is partial and in-frame only. The sample shows around 560,000 clones, about 95% of them seen only once. Naive CD8 cells lacked CD45RO and underwent positive selection for CCR7, leaving out terminally differentiated effector memory CD45RA+ cells. The source material was naive CD8+ T cells sorted from blood. These receptors were collected from a woman under 40 in good health.

V usage is TRBV27 and J usage is TRBJ2-1; D remains ambiguous. This CDR3 region has 15 residues. CDR1 is MNHEY, CDR2 SMNVEV, per germline (reference sequence). V shed 1 base and J shed 1 base, with 8 bases lying between them. The CDR3 loop reads CASSLFYGSYNEQFF. CDR3 DNA: TGTGCCAGCAGTTTATTCTACGGGTCCTACAATGAGCAGTTCTTC.

This clone was recorded once. This rearrangement joins TRBV11-2 to TRBJ2-5, with unresolved D. Germline assignment: CDR1 SGHAT and CDR2 FQNNGV. The V gene lost 4 bases and the J gene lost 5 bases, with 14 bases spanning the gap. CDR3 length: 14 residues. This CDR3 reads CASSWSVGRETQYF. The CDR3 DNA follows: TGTGCCAGCAGCTGGTCGGTCGGCCGCGAGACCCAGTACTTC.

The V gene is TRBV28, the J gene TRBJ1-6, with TRBD1 as a possible D gene (6 bases). Germline CDR1 reads MDHEN; CDR2 reads SYDVKM. Between the trimmed V and J ends, which lost 5 bases and 10 bases, there was a span of 18 bases. CDR3 length: 15 amino acids. For the CDR3, the DNA is TGTGCCAGCAGTCCAGACAGGTCCCTGTTGTCACCCCTCCACTTT. This encodes CASSPDRSLLSPLHF.

CDR3 in amino acids: CASSFSAGGEGETQYF. The CDR3 DNA reads as TGTGCCAGCAGCTTTTCAGCGGGAGGTGAGGGGGAGACCCAGTACTTC. The gene calls are TRBV7-8 and TRBJ2-5; TRBD2 aligns across 9 bases. V gave up 3 bases and J gave up 5 bases; unmatched junction bases: 10. The CDR3 totals 16 residues. The germline V gene has CDR1 SGHVS and CDR2 FQNEAQ.

The chain is built from TRBV7-6 and TRBJ2-3; 16 bases are a match to TRBD2. V shed 1 base, J shed 4 bases, and the junction held 11 bases outside the gene matches. Per germline, CDR1 SGHVS and CDR2 FNYEAQ. The CDR3 consists of 20 residues. The CDR3 region is CASSLGVGTSGRAHSDTQYF. CDR3 coding DNA: TGTGCCAGCAGCTTAGGGGTCGGGACTAGCGGGAGGGCCCATTCAGATACGCAGTATTTT.

The table lists this clone with a count of one. This sequence joins TRBV19 and TRBJ2-1; D is undetermined. The V gene's germline CDR1 is LNHDA and CDR2 SQIVND (reference sequence). The CDR3 is made up of 16 amino acids. The V end lost 6 bases, the J end lost 0 bases, and 15 bases lay between the germline ends. The CDR3 loop is CASSLDWASSYNEQFF. The DNA for the CDR3 is TGTGCCAGTAGCCTTGACTGGGCGAGCTCCTACAATGAGCAGTTCTTC. Full variable domain (outside the CDR3, taken from reference TRBV19 and TRBJ2-1): DGGITQSPKYLFRKEGQNVTLSCEQNLNHDAMYWYRQDPGQGLRLIYYSQIVNDFQKGDIAEGYSVSREKKESFPLTVTSAQKNPTAFYLCASSLDWASSYNEQFFGPGTRLTVL.

This clone was detected only once. The chain is built from TRBV6-5 and TRBJ2-1, with 9 bases lining up with TRBD2. The J segment lost 4 bases and the V segment lost 1 base, leaving 5 bases of the junction unmatched. Germline CDR1 reads MNHEY; CDR2 reads SVGAGI. The CDR3 is 16 residues long. CDR3 DNA sequence: TGTGCCAGCAGTTACTGGGCGGGAGGGGTATACAATGAGCAGTTCTTC. Its protein is CASSYWAGGVYNEQFF.

Only one count was recorded for this clone. The chain recombines TRBV5-1 with TRBJ2-2; no clear D gene. The CDR3 sequence is 15 residues long. The V end was cut by 2 bases, the J end by 0 bases, with 8 bases between. Germline lookup yields CDR1 SGHRS and CDR2 YFSETQ. As DNA, the CDR3 is TGCGCCAGCAGCTTTAGCTCCTCGAACACCGGGGAGCTGTTTTTT. It yields the protein CASSFSSSNTGELFF.

The V call is TRBV19, the J call TRBJ2-7; maybe TRBD1 (5 bases). This CDR3 is 14 amino acids long. V lost 8 bases and J 1 base, leaving 15 bases between the germline ends. Per the germline V gene, CDR1 is LNHDA and CDR2 is SQIVND (reference sequence). CDR3 nucleotides: TGTGCCAGTCAACAGGCGTACCAATCCTACGAGCAGTACTTC. Its protein is CASQQAYQSYEQYF.

The chain is built from TRBV27 and TRBJ2-5; the match to TRBD2 covers 11 bases. This CDR3 spans 14 amino acids. From germline, CDR1 is MNHEY and CDR2 SMNVEV (reference sequence). Unmatched junction bases numbered 0, after V lost 5 bases and J lost 1 base. The chain's CDR3 is CASSLAGGQETQYF. DNA of the CDR3: TGTGCCAGCAGTCTAGCGGGAGGCCAAGAGACCCAGTACTTC.

This chain uses TRBV14 with TRBJ1-3, with 7 positions matching TRBD1. Germline V gene data show CDR1 as SGHDN and CDR2 as FVKESK. This CDR3 contains 16 residues. Trimming took 2 bases from V and 0 from J; bases not matched to a gene: 4. Here the CDR3 reads CASSQKGQYSGNTIYF. CDR3 nucleotides: TGTGCCAGCAGCCAAAAGGGACAGTACTCTGGAAACACCATATATTTT.

This chain links TRBV11-2 with TRBJ2-1; TRBD1 aligns across 7 bases. V lost 1 base and J lost 5; bases outside the gene matches: 8. The CDR3 covers 16 residues. Germline V CDR1 and CDR2: SGHAT, FQNNGV. In DNA, the CDR3 is TGTGCCAGCAGCTTAGGTCCCACAGGGGCGAACAATGAGCAGTTCTTC. Translated, it gives CASSLGPTGANNEQFF. The whole variable domain, filled in from reference TRBV11-2 and TRBJ2-1, reads EAGVAQSPRYKIIEKRQSVAFWCNPISGHATLYWYQQILGQGPKLLIQFQNNGVVDDSQLPKDRFSAERLKGVDSTLKIQPAKLEDSAVYLCASSLGPTGANNEQFFGPGTRLTVL.

The CDR3 bases are TGTGCCAGCAGGCCGGGACTAGCGTCCGGGGAGCTGTTTTTT. Its translation is CASRPGLASGELFF. This chain uses TRBV27 with TRBJ2-2; TRBD2 aligns across 10 bases. The germline V gene encodes CDR1 MNHEY and CDR2 SMNVEV (reference sequence). This CDR3 contains 14 residues. Trimming cost V 6 bases and J 6 bases; bases outside gene matches: 4.

The genes are TRBV5-6 and TRBJ1-1, with D possibly matching TRBD1 (6 bases). V lost 0 bases and J 2 bases, leaving 8 bases between the germline ends. CDR3 length: 14 residues. Germline assignment: CDR1 SGHDT and CDR2 YYEEEE. This CDR3 is CASSLAGANTEAFF. CDR3 nucleotide sequence: TGTGCCAGCAGCTTGGCGGGGGCTAACACTGAAGCTTTCTTT. The whole variable domain, filled in from reference TRBV5-6 and TRBJ1-1, reads DAGVTQSPTHLIKTRGQQVTLRCSPKSGHDTVSWYQQALGQGPQFIFQYYEEEERQRGNFPDRFSGHQFPNYSSELNVNALLLGDSALYLCASSLAGANTEAFFGQGTRLTVV.